The present entry profiles one T cell receptor (beta chain) with its context. As yet, its antigen is unknown. CDR3 size: 17 residues. Germline V gene sequence: CDR1 LGHNA, CDR2 YSLEER. The V gene lost 3 bases and the J gene lost 5 bases, with 19 bases spanning the gap. These data belong to a study of T cell responses to AZD1222 COVID-19 vaccine. Findings of the study overall: It should be noted that donors were predominantly white British and more often female, and clonal diversity was possibly underestimated. The study found vaccine-associated CD4 TCRs spanning spike, dominant at 160-218 and 743-854. Sampling captured repertoires only after the peak T cell response.

Second-dose timings of about 4 or about 12 weeks were pooled. Produced via immunoSEQ multiplex PCR; TCRdb's table is partial and in-frame only. The top ten hold approximately 5.3% of the sample, which has under 100,000 clones, around nine tenths seen once. The chain couples TRBV4-3 to TRBJ2-2; D might be TRBD2 (5 bases). The source of this sequence is an adult who received the AZD1222 COVID-19 vaccine. The specimen comprised peripheral blood, sampled 28 days after the second AZD1222 dose. The CDR3 here is CASSHRLGIPVTGELFF. The CDR3 bases are TGCGCCAGCAGCCATAGGCTCGGGATACCCGTTACCGGGGAGCTGTTTTTT.